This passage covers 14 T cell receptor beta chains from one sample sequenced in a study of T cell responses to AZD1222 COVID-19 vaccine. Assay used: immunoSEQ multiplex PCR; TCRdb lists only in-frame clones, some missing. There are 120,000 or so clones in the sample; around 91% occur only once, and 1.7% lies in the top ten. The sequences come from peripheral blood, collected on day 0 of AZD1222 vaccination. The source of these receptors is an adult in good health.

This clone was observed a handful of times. The CDR3 spells CASPTRMQGEGYEQYF. CDR3 coding DNA: TGTGCCAGCCCTACCCGGATGCAGGGGGAAGGCTACGAGCAGTACTTC. J is TRBJ2-7 and V is TRBV21-1; the table's D gene call, TRBD1, was not cross checked with the DNA. TRBV21-1 is reported as a pseudogene. CDR3 length equals 16 residues.

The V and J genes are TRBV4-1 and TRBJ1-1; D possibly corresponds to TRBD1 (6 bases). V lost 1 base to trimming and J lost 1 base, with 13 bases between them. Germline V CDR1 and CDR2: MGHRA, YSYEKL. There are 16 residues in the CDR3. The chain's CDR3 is CASSQGLQGWNTEAFF. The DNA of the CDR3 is TGCGCCAGCAGCCAAGGGCTACAGGGTTGGAACACTGAAGCTTTCTTT.

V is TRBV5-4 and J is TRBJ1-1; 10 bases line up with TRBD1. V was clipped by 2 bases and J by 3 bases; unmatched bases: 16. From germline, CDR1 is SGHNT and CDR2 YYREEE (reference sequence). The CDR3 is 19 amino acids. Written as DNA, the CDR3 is TGTGCCAGCAGCTTCTCCACCCTTCCCCGGGACAGGGGTTACACTGAAGCTTTCTTT. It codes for CASSFSTLPRDRGYTEAFF.

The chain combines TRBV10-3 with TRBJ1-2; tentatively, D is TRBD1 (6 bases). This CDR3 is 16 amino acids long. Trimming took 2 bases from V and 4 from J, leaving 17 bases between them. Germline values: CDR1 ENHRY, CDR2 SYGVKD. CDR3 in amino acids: CAISEDYENRVYGYTF. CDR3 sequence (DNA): TGTGCCATCAGTGAGGATTATGAGAACAGGGTCTATGGCTACACCTTC.

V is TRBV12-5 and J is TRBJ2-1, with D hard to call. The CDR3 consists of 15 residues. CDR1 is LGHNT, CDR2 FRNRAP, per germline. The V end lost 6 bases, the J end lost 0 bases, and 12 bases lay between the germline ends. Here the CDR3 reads CASGTSPSSYNEQFF. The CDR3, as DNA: TGTGCTAGTGGCACAAGTCCGAGCTCCTACAATGAGCAGTTCTTC.

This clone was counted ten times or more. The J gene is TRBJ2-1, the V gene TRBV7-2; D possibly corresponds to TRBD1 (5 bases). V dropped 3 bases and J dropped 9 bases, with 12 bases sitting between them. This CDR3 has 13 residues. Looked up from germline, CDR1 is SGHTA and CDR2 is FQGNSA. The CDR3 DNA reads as TGTGCCAGCAGCTTCGCCCAAAGGGGTGAGCAGTTCTTC. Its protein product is CASSFAQRGEQFF.

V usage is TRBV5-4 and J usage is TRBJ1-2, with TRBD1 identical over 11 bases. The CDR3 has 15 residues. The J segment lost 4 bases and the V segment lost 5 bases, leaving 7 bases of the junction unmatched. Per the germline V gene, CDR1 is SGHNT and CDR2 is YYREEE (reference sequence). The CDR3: CASRSGQGASYGYTF. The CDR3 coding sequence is TGTGCCAGCAGATCCGGACAGGGGGCAAGCTATGGCTACACCTTC.

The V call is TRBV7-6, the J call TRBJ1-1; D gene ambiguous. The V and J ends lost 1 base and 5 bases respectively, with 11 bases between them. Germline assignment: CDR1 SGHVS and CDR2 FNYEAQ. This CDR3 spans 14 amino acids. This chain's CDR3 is CASSLGGGPTEAFF. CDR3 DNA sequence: TGTGCCAGCAGCTTAGGCGGAGGGCCTACTGAAGCTTTCTTT.

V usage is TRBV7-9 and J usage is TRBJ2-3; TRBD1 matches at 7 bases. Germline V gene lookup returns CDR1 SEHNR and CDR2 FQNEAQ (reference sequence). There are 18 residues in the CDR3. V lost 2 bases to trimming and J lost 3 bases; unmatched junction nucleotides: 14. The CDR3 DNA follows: TGTGCCAGCAGCTTAACTTCTTACAGGGGTCGTCAGACAGATACGCAGTATTTT. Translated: CASSLTSYRGRQTDTQYF.

The CDR3, as DNA: TGTGCCACCGAACAGGGGGCTGGCACTGAAGCTTTCTTT. It yields the protein CATEQGAGTEAFF. The chain uses TRBV15 and TRBJ1-1, with 9 nucleotides matching TRBD1. V lost 8 bases, J lost 4 bases, and 5 bases stayed unmatched. The CDR3 is 13 residues long. CDR1 and CDR2 (germline): LNHNV, YYDKDF (reference sequence).

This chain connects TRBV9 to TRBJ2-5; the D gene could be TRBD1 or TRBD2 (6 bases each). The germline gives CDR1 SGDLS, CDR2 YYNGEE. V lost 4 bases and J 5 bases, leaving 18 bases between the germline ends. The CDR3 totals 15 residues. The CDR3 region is CASSRTWGAGETQYF. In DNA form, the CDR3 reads TGTGCCAGCAGCCGGACGTGGGGGGCGGGTGAGACCCAGTACTTC.

CDR3 residues: CASSLRPVNTEAFF. The CDR3 DNA is TGTGCCAGCAGCTTACGACCAGTGAACACTGAAGCTTTCTTT. V is TRBV11-2 and J is TRBJ1-1, with D uncertain. Germline V gene sequence: CDR1 SGHAT, CDR2 FQNNGV. V dropped 2 bases and J dropped 0 bases, with 7 bases sitting between them. The CDR3 consists of 14 residues.

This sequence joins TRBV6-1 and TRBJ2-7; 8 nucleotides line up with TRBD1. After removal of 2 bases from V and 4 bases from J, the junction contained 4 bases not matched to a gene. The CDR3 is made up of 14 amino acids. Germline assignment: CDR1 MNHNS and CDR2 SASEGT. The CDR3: CASSERTGPYEQYF. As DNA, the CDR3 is TGTGCCAGCAGTGAAAGGACAGGGCCGTACGAGCAGTACTTC.

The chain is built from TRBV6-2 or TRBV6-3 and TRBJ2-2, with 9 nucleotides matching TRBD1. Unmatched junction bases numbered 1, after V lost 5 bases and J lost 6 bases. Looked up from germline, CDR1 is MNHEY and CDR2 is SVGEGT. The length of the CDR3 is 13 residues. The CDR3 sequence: CASSRTGAGELFF. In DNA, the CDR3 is TGTGCCAGCAGTCGGACAGGGGCCGGGGAGCTGTTTTTT.